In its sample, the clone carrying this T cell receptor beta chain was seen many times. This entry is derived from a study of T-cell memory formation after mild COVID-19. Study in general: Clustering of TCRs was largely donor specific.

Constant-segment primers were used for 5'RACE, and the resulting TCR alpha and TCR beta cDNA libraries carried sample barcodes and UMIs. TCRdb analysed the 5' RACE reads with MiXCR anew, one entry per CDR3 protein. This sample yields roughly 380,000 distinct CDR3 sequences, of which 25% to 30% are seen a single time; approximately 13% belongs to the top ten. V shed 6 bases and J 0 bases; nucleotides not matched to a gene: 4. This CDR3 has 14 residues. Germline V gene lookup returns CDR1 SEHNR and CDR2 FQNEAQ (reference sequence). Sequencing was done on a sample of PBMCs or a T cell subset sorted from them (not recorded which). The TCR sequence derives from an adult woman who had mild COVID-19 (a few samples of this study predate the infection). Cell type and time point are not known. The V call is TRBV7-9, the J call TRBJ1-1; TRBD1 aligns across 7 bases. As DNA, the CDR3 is TGTGCCAGCAGTTTGACAGGGATGAACACTGAAGCTTTCTTT. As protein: CASSLTGMNTEAFF.